The 5 T cell receptor beta chains in this list originate from one sample, sequenced in a study of CD8 T cells in Susac syndrome. An amount of RNA that ranged from about 0.45 to 1 ug was reverse transcribed with random hexamers. MiXCR, run by TCRdb on the immunoSEQ multiplex PCR reads, gives a single entry per CDR3 protein. The sample lists about 430,000 distinct CDR3 sequences, 75% to 90% occurring once. The sample consisted of CD8+ T cells from PBMCs. These receptors all come from a human donor with multiple sclerosis.

The V and J genes are TRBV6-5 and TRBJ2-1; D is unresolved. The CDR3 is 15 amino acids. V lost 2 bases to trimming and J lost 6 bases, with 14 bases between them. The germline gives CDR1 MNHEY, CDR2 SVGAGI. The CDR3 protein is CASSYGLDHRNEQFF. DNA for the CDR3: TGTGCCAGCAGTTACGGTCTCGATCACCGCAATGAGCAGTTCTTC.

This sequence joins TRBV6-5 and TRBJ1-1; D gene unclear. V gave up 2 bases and J gave up 6 bases, with 7 bases separating them. The CDR3 consists of 12 residues. Germline CDR1 and CDR2: MNHEY and SVGAGI. In DNA form, the CDR3 reads TGTGCCAGCAGTTACGCAGGAGCTGAAGCTTTCTTT. Protein: CASSYAGAEAFF.

The chain joins TRBV7-6 to TRBJ2-7, with D perhaps matching TRBD1 (5 bases). The CDR3 runs to 14 residues. Germline CDR1 SGHVS, CDR2 FNYEAQ. Trimming took 5 bases from V and 5 from J, leaving 16 bases between them. DNA of the CDR3: TGTGCCAGCAGCCAATCGGGCAGGGTCCACGAGCAGTACTTC. This translates into CASSQSGRVHEQYF.

This clonotype was found once. The chain recombines TRBV5-1 with TRBJ2-2, with TRBD2 matching 8 bases. This CDR3 is built from 17 residues. Trimming took 4 bases from V and 2 from J; bases not matched to a gene: 10. Germline V lookup: CDR1 SGHRS, CDR2 YFSETQ. Written as DNA, the CDR3 is TGCGCCAGCAGCGCGCCCGCGCGGGGGGTAAACACCGGGGAGCTGTTTTTT. Its protein is CASSAPARGVNTGELFF.

The CDR3 coding sequence is TGCAGCGTTGACATGGGAACTGAAGCTTTCTTT. This encodes CSVDMGTEAFF. The chain joins TRBV29-1 to TRBJ1-1; D is unclear. Germline V gene data show CDR1 as SQVTM and CDR2 as ANQGSEA. The CDR3 spans 11 residues. V dropped 3 bases and J dropped 5 bases, with 7 bases sitting between them.